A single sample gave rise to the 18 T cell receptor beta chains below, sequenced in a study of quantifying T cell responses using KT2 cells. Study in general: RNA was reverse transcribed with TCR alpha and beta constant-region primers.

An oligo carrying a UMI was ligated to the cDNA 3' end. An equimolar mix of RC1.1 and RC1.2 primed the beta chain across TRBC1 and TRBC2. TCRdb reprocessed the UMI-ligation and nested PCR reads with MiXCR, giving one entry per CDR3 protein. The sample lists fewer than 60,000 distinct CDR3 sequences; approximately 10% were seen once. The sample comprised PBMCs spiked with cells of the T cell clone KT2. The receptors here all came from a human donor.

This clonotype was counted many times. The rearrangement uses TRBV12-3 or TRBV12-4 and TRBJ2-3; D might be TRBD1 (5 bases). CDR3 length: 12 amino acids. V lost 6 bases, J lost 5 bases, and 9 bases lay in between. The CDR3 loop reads CASSIRGDTQYF. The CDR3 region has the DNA TGTGCCAGCAGCATTAGGGGAGATACGCAGTATTTT.

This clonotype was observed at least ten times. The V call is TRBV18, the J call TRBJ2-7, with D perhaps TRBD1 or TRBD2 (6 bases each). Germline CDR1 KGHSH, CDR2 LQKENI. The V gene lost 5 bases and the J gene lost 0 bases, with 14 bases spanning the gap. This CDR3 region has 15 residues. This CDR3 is CASSGLQGSSYEQYF. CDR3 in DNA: TGTGCCAGCTCAGGACTACAGGGATCCTCCTACGAGCAGTACTTC.

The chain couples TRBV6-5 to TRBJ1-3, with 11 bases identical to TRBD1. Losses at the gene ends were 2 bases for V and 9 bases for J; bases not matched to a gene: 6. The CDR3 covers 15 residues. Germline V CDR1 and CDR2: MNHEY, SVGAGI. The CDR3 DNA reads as TGTGCCAGCAGTTACGGGGACAGGGGGAGCGGCACCATATATTTT. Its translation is CASSYGDRGSGTIYF.

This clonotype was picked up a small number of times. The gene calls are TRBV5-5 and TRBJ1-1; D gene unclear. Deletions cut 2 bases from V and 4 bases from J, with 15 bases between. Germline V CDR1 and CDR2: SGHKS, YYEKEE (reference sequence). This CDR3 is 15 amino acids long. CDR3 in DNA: TGTGCCAGCAGCTTATTTTTGGGGTCGGGCACTGAAGCTTTCTTT. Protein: CASSLFLGSGTEAFF.

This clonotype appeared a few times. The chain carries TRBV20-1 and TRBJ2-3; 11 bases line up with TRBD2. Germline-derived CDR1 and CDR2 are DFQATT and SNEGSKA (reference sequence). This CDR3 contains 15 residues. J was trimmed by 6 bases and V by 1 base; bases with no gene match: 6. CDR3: CSARGSSGGADTQYF. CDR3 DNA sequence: TGCAGTGCTAGAGGGAGTAGCGGGGGGGCGGATACGCAGTATTTT.

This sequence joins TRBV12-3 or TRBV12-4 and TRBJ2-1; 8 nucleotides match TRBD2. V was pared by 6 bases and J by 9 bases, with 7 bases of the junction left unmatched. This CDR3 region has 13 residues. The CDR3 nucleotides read TGTGCCAGCAGCGGACTAGCTCCCGGTGAGCAGTTCTTC. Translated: CASSGLAPGEQFF.

As DNA, the CDR3 is TGTGCCAGCAGCAACTGGGGGAAGCAGTTCTTC. Protein product: CASSNWGKQFF. The chain is built from TRBV12-3 or TRBV12-4 and TRBJ2-1, with D perhaps assigned TRBD1 or TRBD2 (5 bases each). Trimming stripped 6 bases from V and 11 bases from J, with 11 bases between. The CDR3 is made up of 11 amino acids.

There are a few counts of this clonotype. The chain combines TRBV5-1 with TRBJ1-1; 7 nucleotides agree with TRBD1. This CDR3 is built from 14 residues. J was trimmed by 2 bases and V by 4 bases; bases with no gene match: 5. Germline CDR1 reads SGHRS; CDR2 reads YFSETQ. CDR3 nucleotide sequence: TGCGCCAGCAGCCGCGGGGACAGCAACACTGAAGCTTTCTTT. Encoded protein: CASSRGDSNTEAFF.

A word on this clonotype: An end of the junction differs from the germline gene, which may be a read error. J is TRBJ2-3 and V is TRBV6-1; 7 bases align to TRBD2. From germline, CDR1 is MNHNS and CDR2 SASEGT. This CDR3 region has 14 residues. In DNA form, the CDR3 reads TGTGTCAGCAGTGGACTAGAGGGAGGAGATACGCAGTATTTT. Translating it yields CVSSGLEGGDTQYF.

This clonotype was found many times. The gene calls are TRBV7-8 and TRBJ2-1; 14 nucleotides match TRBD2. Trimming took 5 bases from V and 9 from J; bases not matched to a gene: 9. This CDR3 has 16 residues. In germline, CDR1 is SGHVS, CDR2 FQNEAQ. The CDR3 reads CASSTLTSGRAIEQFF. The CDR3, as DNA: TGTGCCAGCAGCACCCTGACTAGCGGGAGGGCTATTGAGCAGTTCTTC.

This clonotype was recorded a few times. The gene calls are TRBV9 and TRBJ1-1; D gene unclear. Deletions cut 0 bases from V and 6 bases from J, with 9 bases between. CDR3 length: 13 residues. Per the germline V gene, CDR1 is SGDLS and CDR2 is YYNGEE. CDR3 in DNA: TGTGCCAGCAGCGTAGGAGCAGGCGCTGAAGCTTTCTTT. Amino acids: CASSVGAGAEAFF.

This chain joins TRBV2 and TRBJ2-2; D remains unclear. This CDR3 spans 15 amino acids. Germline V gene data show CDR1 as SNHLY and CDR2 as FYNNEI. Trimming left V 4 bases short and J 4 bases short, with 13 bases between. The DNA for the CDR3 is TGTGCCAGCAGTGTCCAGACGGTATCCACCGGGGAGCTGTTTTTT. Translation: CASSVQTVSTGELFF.

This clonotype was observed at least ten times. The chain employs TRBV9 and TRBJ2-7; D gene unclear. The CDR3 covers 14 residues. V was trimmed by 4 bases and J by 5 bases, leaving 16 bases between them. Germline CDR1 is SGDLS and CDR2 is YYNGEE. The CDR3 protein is CASSLFEIPDEQYF. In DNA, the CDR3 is TGTGCCAGCAGCCTTTTTGAGATCCCGGACGAGCAGTACTTC. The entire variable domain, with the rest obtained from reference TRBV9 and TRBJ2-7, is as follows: DSGVTQTPKHLITATGQRVTLRCSPRSGDLSVYWYQQSLDQGLQFLIQYYNGEERAKGNILERFSAQQFPDLHSELNLSSLELGDSALYFCASSLFEIPDEQYFGPGTRLTVT.

The CDR3: CASSSRLAGADEQYF. The CDR3 region has the DNA TGTGCCAGCAGCTCGCGACTAGCGGGGGCCGACGAGCAGTACTTC. The rearrangement uses TRBV7-6 and TRBJ2-7; 12 bases fit TRBD2. CDR3 length: 15 amino acids. V gave up 4 bases and J gave up 5 bases; unmatched junction bases: 6. Germline-derived CDR1 and CDR2 are SGHVS and FNYEAQ. The variable domain in full, with the rest retrieved from reference TRBV7-6 and TRBJ2-7, is GAGVSQSPRYKVTKRGQDVALRCDPISGHVSLYWYRQALGQGPEFLTYFNYEAQQDKSGLPNDRFSAERPEGSISTLTIQRTEQRDSAMYRCASSSRLAGADEQYFGPGTRLTVT.

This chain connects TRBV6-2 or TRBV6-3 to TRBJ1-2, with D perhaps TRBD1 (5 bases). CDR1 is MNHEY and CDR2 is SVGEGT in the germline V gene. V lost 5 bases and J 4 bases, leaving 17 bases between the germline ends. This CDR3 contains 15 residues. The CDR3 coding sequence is TGTGCCAGCAGTATATCGGGACGGTCGTCCTATGGCTACACCTTC. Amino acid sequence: CASSISGRSSYGYTF.

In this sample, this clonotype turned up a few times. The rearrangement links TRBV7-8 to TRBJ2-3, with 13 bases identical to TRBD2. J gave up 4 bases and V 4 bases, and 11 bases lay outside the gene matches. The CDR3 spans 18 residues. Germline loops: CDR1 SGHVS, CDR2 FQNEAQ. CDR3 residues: CASSSYPRLAGGADTQYF. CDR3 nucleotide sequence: TGTGCCAGCAGCTCCTACCCAAGACTAGCGGGGGGCGCAGATACGCAGTATTTT.

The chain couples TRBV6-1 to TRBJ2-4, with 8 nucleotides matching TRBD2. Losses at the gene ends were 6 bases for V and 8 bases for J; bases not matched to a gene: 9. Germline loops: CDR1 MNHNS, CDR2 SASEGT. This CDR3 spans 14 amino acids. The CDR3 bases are TGTGCCAGCAGACGAGGACTAGCTGAAGACATTCAGTACTTC. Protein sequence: CASRRGLAEDIQYF.

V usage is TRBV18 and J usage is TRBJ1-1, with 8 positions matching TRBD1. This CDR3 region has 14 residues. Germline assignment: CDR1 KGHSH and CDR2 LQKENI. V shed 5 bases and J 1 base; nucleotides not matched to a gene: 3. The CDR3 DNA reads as TGTGCCAGCTCAGCGGGACAGGAGAACACTGAAGCTTTCTTT. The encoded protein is CASSAGQENTEAFF.